This TCR beta chain was observed in a study of TIL therapy for anti-PD-1-resistant metastatic lung cancer. Notes on the study in general: Treatment-naive, never-smoker and oncogene-addicted patients were overrepresented in this highly selected cohort.

For this clone: Antigen specificity is unknown.

There are 13 residues in the CDR3. V was clipped by 3 bases and J by 5 bases, with 10 bases between them. Germline V lookup: CDR1 MDHEN, CDR2 SYDVKM. Time point reported: pre-treatment sample, taken before nivolumab and TIL therapy. The immunoSEQ assay was v3. This table comes from immunoSEQ multiplex PCR, and its TCRdb copy is limited to in-frame clones, with some not included. The sample lists roughly 60,000 clones; over 70% were seen once. The sequence derives from a person between 30 and 79 years old with non-small cell lung cancer. The sample consisted of blood, taken at baseline. The chain uses TRBV28 and TRBJ1-1; tentatively, D is TRBD1 (5 bases). CDR3 protein: CASSFWGWTEAFF. CDR3 coding DNA: TGTGCCAGCAGTTTCTGGGGGTGGACTGAAGCTTTCTTT.